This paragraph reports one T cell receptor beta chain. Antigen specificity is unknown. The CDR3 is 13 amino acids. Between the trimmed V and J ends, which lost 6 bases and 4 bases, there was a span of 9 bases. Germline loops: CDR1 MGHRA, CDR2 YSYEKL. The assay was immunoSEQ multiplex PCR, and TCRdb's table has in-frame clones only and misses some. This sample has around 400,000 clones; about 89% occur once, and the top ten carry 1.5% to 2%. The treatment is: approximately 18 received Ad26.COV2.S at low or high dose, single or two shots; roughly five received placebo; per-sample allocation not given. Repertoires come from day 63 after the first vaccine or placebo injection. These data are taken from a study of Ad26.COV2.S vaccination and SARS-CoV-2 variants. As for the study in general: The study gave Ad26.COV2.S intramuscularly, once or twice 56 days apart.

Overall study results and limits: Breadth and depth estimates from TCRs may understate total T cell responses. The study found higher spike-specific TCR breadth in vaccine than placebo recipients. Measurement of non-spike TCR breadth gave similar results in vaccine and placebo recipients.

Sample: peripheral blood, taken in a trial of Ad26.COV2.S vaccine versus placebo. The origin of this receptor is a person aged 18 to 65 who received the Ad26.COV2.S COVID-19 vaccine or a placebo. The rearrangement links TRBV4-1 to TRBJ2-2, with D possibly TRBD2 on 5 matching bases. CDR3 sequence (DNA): TGCGCCAGCAGACTAGTCAGCACCGGGGAGCTGTTTTTT. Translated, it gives CASRLVSTGELFF.